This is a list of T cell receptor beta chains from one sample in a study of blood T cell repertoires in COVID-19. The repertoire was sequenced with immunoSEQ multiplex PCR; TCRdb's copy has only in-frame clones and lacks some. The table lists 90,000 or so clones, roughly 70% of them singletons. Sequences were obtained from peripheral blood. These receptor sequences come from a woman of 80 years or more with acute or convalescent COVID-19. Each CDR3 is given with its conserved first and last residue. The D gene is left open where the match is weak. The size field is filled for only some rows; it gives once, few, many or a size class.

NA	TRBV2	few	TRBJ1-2	CASSELSENYGYTF	TGTGCCAGCAGTGAACTCAGCGAAAACTATGGCTACACCTTC
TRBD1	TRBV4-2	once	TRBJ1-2	CASSQDMGQHNYGYTF	TGTGCCAGCAGCCAAGATATGGGACAGCATAACTATGGCTACACCTTC
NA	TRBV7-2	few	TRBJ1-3	CATQLWGAGNTIYF	TGTGCCACCCAGCTGTGGGGGGCTGGAAACACCATATATTTT
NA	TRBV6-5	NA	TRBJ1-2	CASSKGYGYTF	TGTGCCAGCAGCAAGGGGTATGGCTACACCTTC
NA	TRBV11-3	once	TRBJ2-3	CASSLGQTSTDTQYF	TGTGCCAGCAGCTTGGGGCAGACTAGCACAGATACGCAGTATTTT
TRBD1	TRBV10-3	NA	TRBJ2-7	CAISGRQGSYEQYF	TGTGCCATCAGTGGGCGACAGGGGTCCTACGAGCAGTACTTC
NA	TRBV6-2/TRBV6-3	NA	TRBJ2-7	CASSNGLYEQYF	TGTGCCAGCAGTAACGGTCTCTACGAGCAGTACTTC
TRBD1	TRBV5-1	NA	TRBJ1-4	CASSLGQGNEKLFF	TGCGCCAGCAGCTTGGGACAGGGTAACGAAAAACTGTTTTTT
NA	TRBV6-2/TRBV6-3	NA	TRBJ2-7	CASSATATYGASYEQYF	TGTGCCAGCAGTGCAACAGCCACCTATGGGGCATCCTACGAGCAGTACTTC
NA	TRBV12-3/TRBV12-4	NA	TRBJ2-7	CASSLWSGDEQYF	TGTGCCAGCAGTTTATGGTCAGGGGACGAGCAGTACTTC
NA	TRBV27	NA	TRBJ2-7	CASRYSSSYEQYF	TGTGCCAGCAGATACTCGAGCTCCTACGAGCAGTACTTC
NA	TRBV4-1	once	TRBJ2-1	CASSQSHSLNNEQFF	TGCGCCAGCAGCCAATCGCACTCGCTGAACAATGAGCAGTTCTTC
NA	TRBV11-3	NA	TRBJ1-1	CASSFRGANTEAFF	TGTGCCAGCAGCTTCCGCGGGGCTAACACTGAAGCTTTCTTT
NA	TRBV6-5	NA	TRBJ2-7	CASRAPTTDEQYF	TGTGCCAGCAGGGCTCCGACAACTGACGAGCAGTACTTC
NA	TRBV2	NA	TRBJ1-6	CASSEEVGSNSPLHF	TGTGCCAGCAGTGAAGAGGTGGGCTCCAATTCACCCCTCCACTTT
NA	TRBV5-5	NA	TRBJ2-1	CASSFEAESYNEQFF	TGTGCCAGCAGCTTTGAGGCGGAATCCTACAATGAGCAGTTCTTC